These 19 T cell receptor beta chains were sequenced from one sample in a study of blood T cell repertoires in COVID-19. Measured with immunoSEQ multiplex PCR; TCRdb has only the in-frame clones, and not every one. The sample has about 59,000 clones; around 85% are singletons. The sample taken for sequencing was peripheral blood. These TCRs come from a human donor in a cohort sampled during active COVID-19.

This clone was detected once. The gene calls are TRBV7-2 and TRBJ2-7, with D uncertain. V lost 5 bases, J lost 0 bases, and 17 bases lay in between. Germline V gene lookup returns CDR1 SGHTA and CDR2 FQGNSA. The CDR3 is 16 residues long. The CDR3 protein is CASSVGGGRYSYEQYF. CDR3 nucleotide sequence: TGTGCCAGCAGCGTCGGTGGTGGGCGTTACTCCTACGAGCAGTACTTC.

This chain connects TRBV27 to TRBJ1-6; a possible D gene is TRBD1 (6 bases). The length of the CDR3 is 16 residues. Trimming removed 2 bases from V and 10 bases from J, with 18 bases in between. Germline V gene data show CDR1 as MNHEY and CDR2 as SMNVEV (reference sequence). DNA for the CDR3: TGTGCCAGCAGTTTAGGCGGGGGCGCAGGGTTCTCACCCCTCCACTTT. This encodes CASSLGGGAGFSPLHF.

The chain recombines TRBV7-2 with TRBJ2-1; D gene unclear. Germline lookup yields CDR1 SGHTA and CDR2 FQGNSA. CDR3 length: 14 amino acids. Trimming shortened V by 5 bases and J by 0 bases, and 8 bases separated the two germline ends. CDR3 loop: CASSPPISYNEQFF. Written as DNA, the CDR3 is TGTGCCAGCAGCCCCCCCATCTCCTACAATGAGCAGTTCTTC.

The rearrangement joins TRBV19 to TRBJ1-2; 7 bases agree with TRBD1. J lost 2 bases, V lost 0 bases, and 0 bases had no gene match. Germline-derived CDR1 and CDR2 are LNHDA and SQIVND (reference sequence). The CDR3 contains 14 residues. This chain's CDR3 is CASSIDRGNYGYTF. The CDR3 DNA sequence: TGTGCCAGTAGTATAGACAGGGGGAACTATGGCTACACCTTC.

This CDR3 reads CASSPGIQGATEAFF. The CDR3, as DNA: TGTGCCAGCTCACCAGGAATTCAGGGGGCGACTGAAGCTTTCTTT. The gene calls are TRBV18 and TRBJ1-1; 8 bases fit TRBD1. The CDR3 sequence is 15 residues long. The germline V gene has CDR1 KGHSH and CDR2 LQKENI. V shed 2 bases, J shed 5 bases, and the junction held 7 bases outside the gene matches.

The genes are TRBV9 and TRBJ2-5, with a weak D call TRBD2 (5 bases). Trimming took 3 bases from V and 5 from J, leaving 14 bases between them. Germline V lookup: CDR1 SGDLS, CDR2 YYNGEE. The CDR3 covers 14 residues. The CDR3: CASSAVEDAETQYF. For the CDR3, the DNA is TGTGCCAGCAGCGCAGTGGAGGATGCGGAGACCCAGTACTTC. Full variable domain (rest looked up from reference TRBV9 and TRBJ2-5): DSGVTQTPKHLITATGQRVTLRCSPRSGDLSVYWYQQSLDQGLQFLIQYYNGEERAKGNILERFSAQQFPDLHSELNLSSLELGDSALYFCASSAVEDAETQYFGPGTRLLVL.

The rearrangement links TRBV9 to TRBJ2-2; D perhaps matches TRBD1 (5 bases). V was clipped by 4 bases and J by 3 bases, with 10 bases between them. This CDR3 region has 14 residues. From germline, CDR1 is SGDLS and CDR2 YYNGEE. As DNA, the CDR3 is TGTGCCAGCAGCTCCAGGGTACACACCGGGGAGCTGTTTTTT. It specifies CASSSRVHTGELFF.

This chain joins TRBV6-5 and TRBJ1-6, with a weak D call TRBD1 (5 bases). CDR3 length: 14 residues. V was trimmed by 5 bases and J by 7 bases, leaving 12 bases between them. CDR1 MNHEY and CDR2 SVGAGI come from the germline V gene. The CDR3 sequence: CASSRARQNSPLHF. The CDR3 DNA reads TGTGCCAGCAGTCGCGCGAGACAGAATTCACCCCTCCACTTT.

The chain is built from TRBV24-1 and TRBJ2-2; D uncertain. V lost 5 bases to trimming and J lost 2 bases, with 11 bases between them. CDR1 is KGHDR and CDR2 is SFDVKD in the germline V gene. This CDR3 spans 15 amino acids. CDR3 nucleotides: TGTGCCACCAGTGGCGGAGCTGGAAACACCGGGGAGCTGTTTTTT. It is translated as CATSGGAGNTGELFF.

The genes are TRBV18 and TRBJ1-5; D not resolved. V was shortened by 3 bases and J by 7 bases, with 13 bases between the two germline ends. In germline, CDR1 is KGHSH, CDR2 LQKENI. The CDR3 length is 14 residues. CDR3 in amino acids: CASSPFREGQPQHF. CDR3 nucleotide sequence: TGTGCCAGCTCACCCTTCCGGGAGGGCCAGCCCCAGCATTTT.

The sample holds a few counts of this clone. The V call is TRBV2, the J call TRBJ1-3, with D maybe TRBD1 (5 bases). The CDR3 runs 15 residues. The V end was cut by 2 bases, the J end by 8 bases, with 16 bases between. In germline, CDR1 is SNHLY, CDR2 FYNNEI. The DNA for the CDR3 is TGTGCCAGCAGTGAAATAACAGAAGAAGGGGACACCATATATTTT. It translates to CASSEITEEGDTIYF.

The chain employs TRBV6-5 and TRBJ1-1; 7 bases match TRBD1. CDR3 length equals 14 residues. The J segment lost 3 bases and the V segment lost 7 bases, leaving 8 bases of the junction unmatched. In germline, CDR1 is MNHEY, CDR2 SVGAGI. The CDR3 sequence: CASNIQGGHTEAFF. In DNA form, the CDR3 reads TGTGCCAGCAATATCCAGGGGGGACACACTGAAGCTTTCTTT.

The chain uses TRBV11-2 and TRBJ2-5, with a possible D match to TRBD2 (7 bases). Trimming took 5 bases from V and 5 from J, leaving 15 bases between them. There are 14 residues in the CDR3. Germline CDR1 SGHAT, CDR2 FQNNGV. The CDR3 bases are TGTGCCAGCAGCCCCTGGGGGGGGCAGGAGACCCAGTACTTC. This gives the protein CASSPWGGQETQYF. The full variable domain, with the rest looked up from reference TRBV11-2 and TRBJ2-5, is EAGVAQSPRYKIIEKRQSVAFWCNPISGHATLYWYQQILGQGPKLLIQFQNNGVVDDSQLPKDRFSAERLKGVDSTLKIQPAKLEDSAVYLCASSPWGGQETQYFGPGTRLLVL.

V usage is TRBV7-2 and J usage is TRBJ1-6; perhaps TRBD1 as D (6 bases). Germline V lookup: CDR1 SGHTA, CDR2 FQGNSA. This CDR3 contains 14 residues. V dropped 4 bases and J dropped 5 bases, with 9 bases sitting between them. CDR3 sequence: CASSSTGNNSPLHF. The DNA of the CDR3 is TGTGCCAGCAGCTCTACAGGGAATAATTCACCCCTCCACTTT.

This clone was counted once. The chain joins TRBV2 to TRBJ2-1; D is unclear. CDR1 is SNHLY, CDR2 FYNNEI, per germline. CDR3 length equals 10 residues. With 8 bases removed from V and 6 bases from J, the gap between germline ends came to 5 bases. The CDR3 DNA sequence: TGTGCCAGCTCCCGCAATGAGCAGTTCTTC. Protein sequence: CASSRNEQFF.

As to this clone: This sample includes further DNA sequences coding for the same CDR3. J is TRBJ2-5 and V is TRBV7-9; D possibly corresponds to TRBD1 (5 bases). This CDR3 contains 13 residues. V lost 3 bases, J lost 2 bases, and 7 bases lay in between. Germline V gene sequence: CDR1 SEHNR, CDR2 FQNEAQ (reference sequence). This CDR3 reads CASSFRGQETQYF. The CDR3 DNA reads TGTGCCAGCAGCTTTAGGGGACAAGAGACCCAGTACTTC. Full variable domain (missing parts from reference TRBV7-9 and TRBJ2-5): DTGVSQNPRHKITKRGQNVTFRCDPISEHNRLYWYRQTLGQGPEFLTYFQNEAQLEKSRLLSDRFSAERPKGSFSTLEIQRTEQGDSAMYLCASSFRGQETQYFGPGTRLLVL.

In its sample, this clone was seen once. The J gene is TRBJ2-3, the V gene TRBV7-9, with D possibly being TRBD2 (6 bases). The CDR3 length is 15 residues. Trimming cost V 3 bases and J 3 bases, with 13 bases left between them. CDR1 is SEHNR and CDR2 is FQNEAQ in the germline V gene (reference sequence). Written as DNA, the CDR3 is TGTGCCAGCAGCTTCGGGGGAGCCAGGACAGATACGCAGTATTTT. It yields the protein CASSFGGARTDTQYF.

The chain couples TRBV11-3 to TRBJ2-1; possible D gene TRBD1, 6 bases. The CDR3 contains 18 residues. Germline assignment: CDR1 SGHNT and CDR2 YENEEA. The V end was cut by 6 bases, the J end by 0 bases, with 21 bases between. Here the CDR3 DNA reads TGTGCCAGCAGGAGAAACCCCATACAGGGTAGCTCCTACAATGAGCAGTTCTTC. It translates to CASRRNPIQGSSYNEQFF.

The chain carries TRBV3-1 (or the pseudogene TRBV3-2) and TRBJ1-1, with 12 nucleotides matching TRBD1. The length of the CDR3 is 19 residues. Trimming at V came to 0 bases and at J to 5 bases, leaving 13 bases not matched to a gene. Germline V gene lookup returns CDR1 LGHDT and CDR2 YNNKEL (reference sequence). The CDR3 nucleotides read TGTGCCAGCAGCCAAGATCTTGTGGGGACAGGGGGCCTAGGAACTGAAGCTTTCTTT. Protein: CASSQDLVGTGGLGTEAFF.